This paragraph reports one TCR beta chain. Its antigen specificity is not known. Base qualities are not at hand, and no much larger clone is one base apart. Genomic DNA was extracted with the Qiagen DNeasy kit from unsorted PBMCs and from negatively selected CD4+ and CD8+ fractions. Amplification of TCR beta CDR3 regions was done by immunoSEQ multiplex PCR with primers that anneal to V and J segments. A synthetic immune receptor repertoire was used to minimize amplification bias, and remaining bias was computationally removed after sequencing. Turning to the authors' computational methods: Repertoire diversity was quantified as the Shannon entropy index using custom Python scripts. Unsorted, CD4+ and CD8+ repertoires were analyzed separately, except for combined analyses in which CD4+ and CD8+ sequences were merged in silico. Clonal expansion was defined as at least a 2-fold frequency increase after treatment relative to C1D1, with a pseudocount of 0.5 for undetected baseline clones. Singleton clones were defined as clones with 0 or 1 copy at C1D1, and non-singleton clones were defined as clones with 2 or more copies. By matching protein sequences in sorted samples from the same patient, clones expanded in unsorted samples were annotated as CD4+, CD8+ or unknown. Wilcoxon tests were applied to paired samples to test diversity changes from C1D1 to C4D1. TCRdb limited this immuneACCESS table to in-frame rearrangements with V and J called. A share of clones is missing; checked studies link under half to unresolved V genes, and the rest is unexplained. That table supplies the V and J calls and clone size; D and trimming were determined from the DNA. The table for this sample lists approximately 6,700 clones; approximately 86% of them were counted only once. 42% of the sample rests with the top ten.

The label giving this sample's time point can be read as: cycle 4 day 1 (C4D1), after 6 weeks of nivolumab. Every trial patient had relapsed following autologous stem cell transplantation, and prior brentuximab vedotin exposure was what differed among cohorts A, B and C. The trial cohort was composed of approximately 60 patients with relapsed/refractory classical Hodgkin lymphoma, for whom complete response, partial response or progressive disease was recorded as best overall response. In the multi-cohort phase II CheckMate 205 trial, trial patients received single-agent nivolumab. Best overall response was determined by an independent review committee according to the 2007 International Working Group response criteria. Trial PBMCs were collected just before the start of nivolumab (C1D1) and during therapy at cycle 2 day 1 and cycle 4 day 1. Peripheral blood was collected in 8 mL Vacutainer Cell Preparation Tubes, from which PBMCs were isolated by centrifugation and then cryopreserved.

These data come from a study of PD-1 blockade in classical Hodgkin lymphoma (dated by TCRdb to 2019 to 2021). Study-wide context: Nivolumab dosing was 3 mg/kg intravenously every 2 weeks, continuing until either disease progression or unacceptable toxicity. The study used TCR beta sequencing and CyTOF to define a peripheral blood immune signature of response to PD-1 blockade in classical Hodgkin lymphoma.

V is trimmed back by 2 bases and J by 6 bases, and the junction contains 7 bases that no gene match accounts for. For CDR1 and CDR2, the germline V gene (reference sequence) lists MNHNY and SVGAGI. The CDR3 has 15 amino acids, counting the end cysteine and phenylalanine. Of all the DNA, just the CDR3 is kept, 45 bases in frame from base 1. Paper-wide results and their limitations: By C4D1, a significant rise was seen in CD4+ TCR diversity but not in CD8+ TCR diversity (p=0.0027 vs p=0.16), and the rise was most apparent among complete responders (p=0.02). Among trial patients, those achieving complete response had baseline diversity similar to that of newly diagnosed patients, while diversity was significantly lower in partial responders and progressors. Baseline TCR diversity was reported as lower in newly diagnosed patients than in healthy donors, and lower still in relapsed/refractory patients. Only a single clinical trial cohort was studied, and what caused the repertoire differences, possibly disease activity or prior therapy, remained undefined. Lower diversity was seen in patients whose nivolumab began less than 1 year after ASCT, and these patients were left out of later analyses so that immune reconstitution would not confound the results.

The sequence came from a human donor with classical Hodgkin lymphoma. Sequenced material: peripheral blood mononuclear cells (PBMCs), taken before the fourth cycle of nivolumab. The chain employs TRBV6-6 and TRBJ1-5, with TRBD1 identical over 7 junction bases. The CDR3 reads CASSYETGIPQPQHF. The base sequence is TGTGCCAGCAGTTACGAGACAGGGATTCCTCAGCCCCAGCATTTT.